The rows below give T cell receptor beta chains drawn from one sample of a study of blood T cell repertoires in COVID-19. The data were produced by immunoSEQ multiplex PCR, yet TCRdb's version contains in-frame clones alone and is incomplete. The repertoire holds about 46,000 clones, with approximately 80% as singletons. The sample taken for sequencing was peripheral blood. The source of these receptors is a man in his sixties with acute or convalescent COVID-19. CDR3s leave out the opening cysteine and the closing phenylalanine or tryptophan.

v_gene	CDR3aa
TRBV6-7	ASSVHRVLPGNTIY
TRBV24-1	ATSEAGQGNYGYT
TRBV2	ASSRGLAGSPDTQY
TRBV6-5	ASSYRDYYNEQF
TRBV11-2	ASSVRTGAEQF
TRBV6-1	ASSEVGTANYGYT
TRBV24-1	ATSDLQGTNEQF
TRBV19	ASRPDRLYGYT
TRBV25-1	ASSEYLAGTGEQF
TRBV4-1	ASSQEASNRGLGANYGYT
TRBV15	ATSRDKTGNSYEQY
TRBV6-5	ASSYSIQVLPFEQF
TRBV11-2	ASSLRLTESFLMNTEAF
TRBV2	ASGQGRNQPQH
TRBV2	ASTNRDRAQETQY
TRBV6-5	ASSYGTGGYT
TRBV5-8	ASIPDRYNEQF
TRBV24-1	ATSDDGQGQGYT
TRBV30	AWSVGGSTDTQY
TRBV5-1	ASSLGTGGTTNEKLF
TRBV5-1	ASSWTGSFMNTEAF
TRBV5-4	ASSLRDRAYGYT
TRBV7-2	ASSPRQGDYGYT
TRBV5-1	ASSLIENTGELF
TRBV30	AWRRAGETGELF
TRBV5-5	ASSLTLTGGTYNEQF